A single T cell receptor (beta chain) is shown here with its context. This entry is derived from a study of cytotoxic CD8 clonotypes in ibrutinib-treated CLL. The CDR3 covers 17 residues. Looked up from germline, CDR1 is SGHDN and CDR2 is FVKESK. Trimming removed 0 bases from V and 0 bases from J, with 12 bases in between. Only in-frame clones appear in the TCRdb table, and some are missing; sequencing was by immunoSEQ multiplex PCR. This table holds fewer than 50,000 clones, about 65% found once. This TCR derives from a human donor with chronic lymphocytic leukemia. The chain employs TRBV14 and TRBJ1-3; possible D gene TRBD1, 6 bases. This specimen consisted of PBMCs, obtained after 24 months of ibrutinib treatment. DNA of the CDR3: TGTGCCAGCAGCCAAGACACAGGGCTGGGCTCTGGAAACACCATATATTTT. It encodes CASSQDTGLGSGNTIYF.